This T cell receptor beta chain emerged from a study of kidney transplant recipient with SARS-CoV-2 infection. This clonotype was detected ten times or more. In germline, CDR1 is MNHNY, CDR2 SVGAGI (reference sequence). The CDR3 is 15 amino acids. V was pared by 6 bases and J by 2 bases, with 7 bases of the junction left unmatched. A single record per CDR3 protein comes from TCRdb applying MiXCR to the reads. The sample holds approximately 250,000 distinct CDR3 sequences, more than 25% seen once. The chain couples TRBV6-6 to TRBJ2-1; 7 positions agree with TRBD2. This receptor was taken from a young adult male patient who had COVID-19 and was a kidney transplant recipient. Some of the T cells might come from the graft donor. Specimen: a blood sample, collected at baseline and on day 111 from a kidney transplant recipient. The CDR3 DNA sequence: TGTGCCAGCAGGCCCCCGGGGGGAACCTACAATGAGCAGTTCTTC. Translated: CASRPPGGTYNEQFF.